The present T cell receptor beta chain was sequenced within a study of CD8 T cells in Susac syndrome. Study summary: Active disease was present in roughly 6 of the sequenced Susac syndrome patients, and remission in roughly 8. Study-level findings and limits: Clonal expansion was absent from the CD4+ T cell repertoires in Susac syndrome.

The authors reverse transcribed roughly 0.5 to 1 ug RNA with random hexamers. TCRdb passed the immunoSEQ multiplex PCR reads through MiXCR, listing each CDR3 protein once. The sample consists of tens of thousands of distinct CDR3 sequences, about 93% of them appearing once. This clonotype was seen a few times. Its antigen is unidentified. TEMRA cells underwent FACS enrichment and CD8+ and CD4+ T cells underwent negative isolation. The CDR3 runs 14 residues. V gave up 5 bases and J gave up 1 base, with 11 bases separating them. The germline gives CDR1 MNHNS, CDR2 SASEGT. This clonotype was sampled from a human donor with Susac syndrome. The chain combines TRBV6-1 with TRBJ2-5; D ambiguous. Sequences were obtained from CD4+ T cells from PBMCs. CDR3 sequence: CASSFSPSQETQYF. DNA for the CDR3: TGTGCCAGCAGTTTTAGCCCGAGCCAAGAGACCCAGTACTTC.